The 8 T cell receptor beta chains presented below share a single source sample, sequenced in a study of molecular identifiers for immune sequencing clone quantification. Each CDR3 protein is one row after TCRdb ran MiXCR on the PCR reads. There are hundreds of thousands of distinct CDR3 sequences in the sample; less than 20% occur only once, and 0.85% lies in the top ten. Sequencing used naive CD8+ T cells from blood, with Jurkat cell RNA spiked in. The subset here: FACS-sorted CD8+CD4-CCR7+CD45RA+ naive T cells. The receptors derive from a human donor in good health. Some libraries in this study had Jurkat cell RNA spiked in.

This clonotype was picked up many times. This rearrangement joins TRBV4-2 to TRBJ1-2; D remains ambiguous. Trimming removed 0 bases from V and 4 bases from J, with 9 bases in between. Germline V CDR1 and CDR2: LGHNA, YNFKEQ. This CDR3 is 14 amino acids long. The CDR3 loop is CASSQDKGGYGYTF. CDR3 in DNA: TGTGCCAGCAGCCAAGATAAGGGCGGCTATGGCTACACCTTC.

Note on this clonotype: This may stem from a read error, because a much larger clone lies one nucleotide away. The J gene is TRBJ2-5, the V gene TRBV7-9; no firm D call. This CDR3 region has 11 residues. Germline CDR1 is SEHNR and CDR2 is FQNEAQ (reference sequence). The CDR3 region is CASRSQEAQYF. CDR3 sequence (DNA): TGTGCCAGCAGATCACAAGAGGCCCAGTACTTC. The variable domain in full, completed from reference TRBV7-9 and TRBJ2-5, reads DTGVSQNPRHKITKRGQNVTFRCDPISEHNRLYWYRQTLGQGPEFLTYFQNEAQLEKSRLLSDRFSAERPKGSFSTLEIQRTEQGDSAMYLCASRSQEAQYFGPGTRLLVL.

This clonotype was seen many times. The CDR3 region has the DNA TGTGCCAGCAGCTCCGCACCAGTGTTAGGGGGGGCTGAAGCTTTCTTT. This sequence encodes CASSSAPVLGGAEAFF. V and J are TRBV11-2 and TRBJ1-1, with D possibly being TRBD1 (6 bases). The CDR3 covers 16 residues. V was pared by 4 bases and J by 6 bases, with 21 bases between. Looked up from germline, CDR1 is SGHAT and CDR2 is FQNNGV. Full variable domain (remainder filled in from reference TRBV11-2 and TRBJ1-1): EAGVAQSPRYKIIEKRQSVAFWCNPISGHATLYWYQQILGQGPKLLIQFQNNGVVDDSQLPKDRFSAERLKGVDSTLKIQPAKLEDSAVYLCASSSAPVLGGAEAFFGQGTRLTVV.

This clonotype was seen more than once but under ten times. This is likely a read error, given that the CDR3 carries no conserved phenylalanine or tryptophan at its end. V usage is TRBV2 and J usage is TRBJ2-1, with 11 nucleotides matching TRBD2. The CDR3 spans 15 residues. The trim removed 7 bases at V and 4 bases at J, leaving 6 bases unmatched. Per the germline V gene, CDR1 is SNHLY and CDR2 is FYNNEI. The CDR3 is CASIRLAGPYNEQFS. CDR3 nucleotide sequence: TGTGCCAGCATTCGACTAGCGGGACCGTACAATGAGCAGTTCTCC.

This clonotype was observed many times. The chain joins TRBV7-6 to TRBJ2-5; 7 bases match TRBD2. Germline V CDR1 and CDR2: SGHVS, FNYEAQ. The CDR3 extends over 13 amino acids. The V and J ends lost 6 bases and 5 bases, in that order; junction bases with no gene match: 6. CDR3 region: CASRPAGSETQYF. CDR3 DNA sequence: TGTGCCAGCAGACCAGCGGGAAGCGAGACCCAGTACTTC.

The sample holds many counts of this clonotype. The rearrangement uses TRBV2 and TRBJ2-5; TRBD2 aligns across 7 bases. Per germline, CDR1 SNHLY and CDR2 FYNNEI. The CDR3 spans 14 residues. V lost 7 bases to trimming and J lost 0 bases; unmatched junction nucleotides: 5. As DNA, the CDR3 is TGTGCCAGCAATCGGGGGGACTACCAAGAGACCCAGTACTTC. Encoded protein: CASNRGDYQETQYF.

This clonotype was counted ten times or more. V gene TRBV20-1 combines with J gene TRBJ2-2; possibly TRBD1 for D (5 bases). Per the germline V gene, CDR1 is DFQATT and CDR2 is SNEGSKA (reference sequence). The V end was cut by 0 bases, the J end by 7 bases, with 12 bases between. The CDR3 runs to 14 residues. CDR3 loop: CSARDPGLSGELFF. As DNA, the CDR3 is TGCAGTGCTAGAGATCCAGGGTTGAGCGGGGAGCTGTTTTTT.

This clonotype was counted ten times or more. V usage is TRBV29-1 and J usage is TRBJ2-7; D uncertain. CDR3 length equals 14 residues. Germline CDR1 is SQVTM and CDR2 is ANQGSEA. The ends were cut back, 0 bases at V and 2 bases at J, with 11 bases in the middle. DNA for the CDR3: TGCAGCGTTGAAGACTTCACGGATACCTACGAGCAGTACTTC. Its translation is CSVEDFTDTYEQYF.